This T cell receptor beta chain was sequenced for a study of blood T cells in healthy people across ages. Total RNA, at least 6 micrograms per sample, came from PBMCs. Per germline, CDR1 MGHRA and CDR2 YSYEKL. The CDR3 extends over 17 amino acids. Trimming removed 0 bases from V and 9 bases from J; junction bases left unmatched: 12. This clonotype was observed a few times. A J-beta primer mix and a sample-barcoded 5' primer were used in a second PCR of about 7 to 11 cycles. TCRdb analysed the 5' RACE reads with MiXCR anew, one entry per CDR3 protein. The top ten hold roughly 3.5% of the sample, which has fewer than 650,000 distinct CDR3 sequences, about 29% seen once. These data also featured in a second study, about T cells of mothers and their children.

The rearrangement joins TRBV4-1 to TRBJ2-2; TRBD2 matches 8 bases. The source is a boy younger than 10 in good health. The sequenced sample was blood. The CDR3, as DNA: TGCGCCAGCAGCCAAGATCGGGTTCGGGAGGGGATCTGGGAGCTGTTTTTT. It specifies CASSQDRVREGIWELFF.